The entry below describes one T cell receptor (beta chain). Clones were read by immunoSEQ multiplex PCR, and TCRdb kept only the in-frame ones, dropping some. This sample has roughly 92,000 clones; 85% to 90% occur once, and the top ten carry roughly 1.3%. The data stem from a study of control samples from healthy donors and cancer patients. Germline CDR1 and CDR2: SGHTA and FQGNSA. After removal of 4 bases from V and 4 bases from J, the junction contained 9 bases not matched to a gene. The CDR3 extends over 17 amino acids. The sequence was collected from a woman in her forties or fifties in good health. The chain couples TRBV7-2 to TRBJ2-1; 11 bases map to TRBD2. The material sequenced was blood. CDR3 region: CASSSILASGRYNEQFF. The CDR3, as DNA: TGTGCCAGCAGCTCAATCTTGGCTAGCGGGAGGTACAATGAGCAGTTCTTC.